Each of the 32 T cell receptor beta chains below was sequenced from the same sample in a study of shared clonotypes between healthy human individuals. Produced via immunoSEQ multiplex PCR; TCRdb's table is partial and in-frame only. This table has about 2,500,000 clones, 85% to 95% appearing once. The specimen was naive CD4+ T cells sorted from blood. As for subset: CD45RA+ positively selected. The receptors were sampled from a man aged 18 to 29 in good health.

The chain combines TRBV7-9 with TRBJ2-5; perhaps TRBD2 as D (6 bases). The germline gives CDR1 SEHNR, CDR2 FQNEAQ (reference sequence). Trimming cost V 5 bases and J 4 bases, with 14 bases left between them. This CDR3 spans 14 amino acids. In DNA form, the CDR3 reads TGTGCCAGCAGCCCCGGGGGAAAAGGAGAGACCCAGTACTTC. Translated: CASSPGGKGETQYF.

The gene calls are TRBV10-3 and TRBJ2-2; TRBD2 matches at 7 bases. Germline lookup yields CDR1 ENHRY and CDR2 SYGVKD. CDR3 length: 16 residues. The J segment lost 2 bases and the V segment lost 7 bases, leaving 10 bases of the junction unmatched. The CDR3 DNA is TGTGCCATCACGTTGGGAGGGCAACCCAACACCGGGGAGCTGTTTTTT. Translation gives CAITLGGQPNTGELFF.

The chain links TRBV30 to TRBJ1-2; perhaps TRBD1 as D (5 bases). V was pared by 3 bases and J by 4 bases, with 12 bases between. Germline V gene lookup returns CDR1 GTSNPN and CDR2 SVGIG (reference sequence). The CDR3 extends over 13 amino acids. The CDR3 protein is CAWRNAGSYGYTF. The CDR3 nucleotides are TGTGCCTGGAGGAACGCAGGGTCCTATGGCTACACCTTC.

This chain links TRBV6-1 with TRBJ1-1; possible D gene TRBD1, 5 bases. Germline-derived CDR1 and CDR2 are MNHNS and SASEGT. Trimming left V 1 base short and J 7 bases short, with 10 bases between. The CDR3 totals 13 residues. CDR3 sequence reads: CASSEGGEGEAFF. DNA of the CDR3: TGTGCCAGCAGTGAAGGAGGGGAAGGTGAAGCTTTCTTT.

The chain is built from TRBV6-5 and TRBJ2-4; the D is unclear. Deletions cut 8 bases from V and 0 bases from J, with 11 bases between. The CDR3 is 14 residues long. Germline V gene data show CDR1 as MNHEY and CDR2 as SVGAGI. This CDR3 is CASGSGLAKNIQYF. The CDR3 DNA follows: TGTGCCAGCGGCTCGGGCTTAGCCAAAAACATTCAGTACTTC.

The J gene is TRBJ1-2, the V gene TRBV19; the match to TRBD1 covers 8 bases. The CDR3 has 17 amino acids. Germline CDR1 reads LNHDA; CDR2 reads SQIVND (reference sequence). V was clipped by 3 bases and J by 4 bases; unmatched bases: 13. The CDR3 spells CASSIATGAYPIYGYTF. The DNA for the CDR3 is TGTGCCAGTAGTATCGCGACAGGGGCCTACCCTATCTATGGCTACACCTTC.

J is TRBJ2-1 and V is TRBV18, with 7 bases aligning to TRBD2. The V and J ends lost 1 base and 4 bases, in that order; junction bases with no gene match: 7. Germline V gives CDR1 KGHSH, CDR2 LQKENI. The CDR3 loop spans 16 amino acids. The CDR3 spells CASSPQTVAGYNEQFF. Written as DNA, the CDR3 is TGTGCCAGCTCACCACAGACAGTAGCGGGTTACAATGAGCAGTTCTTC.

This clone was observed a single time. The chain has TRBV4-2 and TRBJ2-3; the D gene is possibly TRBD2 (6 bases). V was shortened by 4 bases and J by 2 bases, with 10 bases between the two germline ends. The CDR3 consists of 14 residues. CDR1 and CDR2 from the germline V gene are LGHNA and YNFKEQ. The CDR3 DNA sequence: TGTGCCAGCAGCCCGGGACTTACCACAGATACGCAGTATTTT. It encodes CASSPGLTTDTQYF.

The rearrangement links TRBV12-5 to TRBJ1-3; D not resolved. Germline assignment: CDR1 LGHNT and CDR2 FRNRAP. The CDR3 consists of 14 residues. V shed 3 bases and J shed 0 bases, with 6 bases lying between them. DNA of the CDR3: TGTGCTAGTGGTTTCCCCACCTCTGGAAACACCATATATTTT. Amino acid sequence: CASGFPTSGNTIYF. The complete variable domain, with remaining parts taken from reference TRBV12-5 and TRBJ1-3, reads DARVTQTPRHKVTEMGQEVTMRCQPILGHNTVFWYRQTMMQGLELLAYFRNRAPLDDSGMPKDRFSAEMPDATLATLKIQPSEPRDSAVYFCASGFPTSGNTIYFGEGSWLTVV.

The sample holds a few counts of this clone. The rearrangement joins TRBV30 to TRBJ1-1, with D perhaps TRBD1 (5 bases). This CDR3 spans 13 amino acids. V shed 3 bases and J shed 4 bases, with 12 bases lying between them. The V gene's germline CDR1 is GTSNPN and CDR2 SVGIG (reference sequence). For the CDR3, the DNA is TGTGCCTGGAGGGGACCTCTGGGCACTGAAGCTTTCTTT. Translating gives CAWRGPLGTEAFF. Full variable domain (rest looked up from reference TRBV30 and TRBJ1-1): SQTIHQWPATLVQPVGSPLSLECTVEGTSNPNLYWYRQAAGRGLQLLFYSVGIGQISSEVPQNLSASRPQDRQFILSSKKLLLSDSGFYLCAWRGPLGTEAFFGQGTRLTVV.

Notes on this clone: At the DNA level, this CDR3 is encoded by other sequences in the same sample as well. This rearrangement joins TRBV2 to TRBJ2-3; unclear D gene. CDR1 SNHLY and CDR2 FYNNEI come from the germline V gene. The V end was cut by 4 bases, the J end by 0 bases, with 5 bases between. This CDR3 spans 13 amino acids. CDR3 amino acids: CASSGQSTDTQYF. Written as DNA, the CDR3 is TGTGCCAGCAGTGGACAAAGCACAGATACGCAGTATTTT.

The rearrangement joins TRBV4-1 to TRBJ2-2; D may be TRBD1 or TRBD2 (6 bases each). The CDR3 is made up of 19 amino acids. Germline loops: CDR1 MGHRA, CDR2 YSYEKL. V lost 0 bases, J lost 2 bases, and 19 bases lay in between. This chain's CDR3 is CASSQERGVVGHNTGELFF. CDR3 nucleotides: TGCGCCAGCAGCCAAGAAAGGGGGGTAGTCGGACACAACACCGGGGAGCTGTTTTTT.

The V gene is TRBV18, the J gene TRBJ2-7, with a weak D call TRBD1 (5 bases). V dropped 3 bases and J dropped 0 bases, with 12 bases sitting between them. Germline V gives CDR1 KGHSH, CDR2 LQKENI. This CDR3 has 15 amino acids. This CDR3 reads CASSPTAGISYEQYF. DNA for the CDR3: TGTGCCAGCTCACCGACGGCAGGGATCTCCTACGAGCAGTACTTC.

The rearrangement links TRBV5-8 to TRBJ2-3; 7 nucleotides align to TRBD2. CDR3 size: 15 residues. J lost 7 bases, V lost 3 bases, and 11 bases had no gene match. Per the germline V gene, CDR1 is SGHTS and CDR2 is YDEGEE. CDR3 sequence reads: CASSSRLASMNTQYF. The CDR3 coding sequence is TGTGCCAGCAGCTCCCGACTAGCCTCTATGAATACGCAGTATTTT.

The gene calls are TRBV7-2 and TRBJ1-4; TRBD1 matches at 8 bases. Germline CDR1 and CDR2: SGHTA and FQGNSA. The CDR3 has 16 amino acids. V shed 4 bases, J shed 4 bases, and the junction held 8 bases outside the gene matches. The DNA for the CDR3 is TGTGCCAGCAGCTGGGCAGGACAGGGCAATAATGAAAAACTGTTTTTT. It yields the protein CASSWAGQGNNEKLFF.

This clone occurred a few times. The V gene is TRBV7-9, the J gene TRBJ1-6; the match to TRBD1 covers 8 bases. V shed 7 bases, J shed 9 bases, and the junction held 8 bases outside the gene matches. CDR3 length: 14 residues. CDR1 and CDR2 from the germline V gene are SEHNR and FQNEAQ (reference sequence). CDR3 residues: CASTLTGDGSPLHF. The CDR3 region has the DNA TGTGCCAGCACCTTGACAGGGGATGGTTCACCCCTCCACTTT. The complete variable domain, with remaining parts taken from reference TRBV7-9 and TRBJ1-6, reads DTGVSQNPRHKITKRGQNVTFRCDPISEHNRLYWYRQTLGQGPEFLTYFQNEAQLEKSRLLSDRFSAERPKGSFSTLEIQRTEQGDSAMYLCASTLTGDGSPLHFGNGTRLTVT.

In the case of this clone: The sample contains more than one DNA sequence encoding this CDR3. J is TRBJ1-1 and V is TRBV29-1; 9 nucleotides match TRBD1. V lost 6 bases to trimming and J lost 1 base; unmatched junction nucleotides: 0. The germline V gene encodes CDR1 SQVTM and CDR2 ANQGSEA. CDR3 length: 12 residues. This chain's CDR3 is CSVGQGNTEAFF. In nucleotides, the CDR3 is TGCAGCGTGGGACAGGGGAACACTGAAGCTTTCTTT.

This chain joins TRBV28 and TRBJ1-6; TRBD1 agrees at 11 bases. V lost 5 bases to trimming and J lost 1 base; unmatched junction nucleotides: 1. The CDR3 is 16 residues long. CDR1 MDHEN and CDR2 SYDVKM come from the germline V gene. The CDR3 loop is CASSGTGGSYNSPLHF. DNA of the CDR3: TGTGCCAGCAGTGGGACAGGGGGTTCCTATAATTCACCCCTCCACTTT.

The chain couples TRBV5-1 to TRBJ1-4; D might be TRBD1 (5 bases). CDR1 and CDR2 from the germline V gene are SGHRS and YFSETQ. The CDR3 runs to 17 residues. V was pared by 5 bases and J by 7 bases, with 24 bases between. The CDR3 DNA reads as TGCGCCAGCAGTACCGGGACTGGCCCTGGAAGGAGTGAAAAACTGTTTTTT. Amino acids: CASSTGTGPGRSEKLFF.

The rearrangement links TRBV6-1 to TRBJ1-5; tentative D call: TRBD1 (6 bases). Germline CDR1 and CDR2: MNHNS and SASEGT. CDR3 length: 15 amino acids. With 3 bases removed from V and 5 bases from J, the gap between germline ends came to 14 bases. The chain's CDR3 is CASSERPRGYQPQHF. The CDR3 DNA reads TGTGCCAGCAGTGAGAGGCCCAGGGGTTATCAGCCCCAGCATTTT.

Of note for this clone: The identical CDR3 is also encoded by other nucleotide sequences in the sample. The DNA for the CDR3 is TGTGCCAGTAGTAACACAGGGGGGTACGAGCAGTACTTC. Translating gives CASSNTGGYEQYF. This sequence joins TRBV19 and TRBJ2-7; 8 positions agree with TRBD1. The J segment lost 4 bases and the V segment lost 4 bases, leaving 3 bases of the junction unmatched. The CDR3 is 13 residues long. The germline V gene encodes CDR1 LNHDA and CDR2 SQIVND (reference sequence).

In regard to this clone: The sample holds other DNA sequences that translate to the same CDR3. V usage is TRBV18 and J usage is TRBJ2-5; D unresolved. The CDR3 is 13 residues long. Germline-derived CDR1 and CDR2 are KGHSH and LQKENI. With 6 bases removed from V and 1 base from J, the gap between germline ends came to 9 bases. The CDR3 loop reads CASSPSLQETQYF. The CDR3 region has the DNA TGTGCCAGCTCCCCGTCACTCCAAGAGACCCAGTACTTC. Variable domain in full (rest from reference TRBV18 and TRBJ2-5): NAGVMQNPRHLVRRRGQEARLRCSPMKGHSHVYWYRQLPEEGLKFMVYLQKENIIDESGMPKERFSAEFPKEGPSILRIQQVVRGDSAAYFCASSPSLQETQYFGPGTRLLVL.

The J gene is TRBJ2-7, the V gene TRBV9; 7 nucleotides align to TRBD2. The CDR3 spans 15 residues. V lost 0 bases and J lost 0; bases outside the gene matches: 3. Germline values: CDR1 SGDLS, CDR2 YYNGEE. CDR3 protein: CASSVASGPSYEQYF. The CDR3 region has the DNA TGTGCCAGCAGCGTAGCTAGCGGACCCTCCTACGAGCAGTACTTC.

The chain recombines TRBV7-8 with TRBJ1-4; no clear D gene. The CDR3 has 14 amino acids. V dropped 2 bases and J dropped 7 bases, with 11 bases sitting between them. Germline values: CDR1 SGHVS, CDR2 FQNEAQ. The CDR3, as DNA: TGTGCCAGCAGCTTATATCCCTCTACTGAAAAACTGTTTTTT. Protein product: CASSLYPSTEKLFF.

V gene TRBV7-2 combines with J gene TRBJ2-5; 9 nucleotides match TRBD2. Germline assignment: CDR1 SGHTA and CDR2 FQGNSA. The CDR3 extends over 18 amino acids. The trim removed 4 bases at V and 1 base at J, leaving 13 bases unmatched. DNA for the CDR3: TGTGCCAGCAGCTCGCCCCTAATGGCGGGAGGGTTCCAAGAGACCCAGTACTTC. Its protein product is CASSSPLMAGGFQETQYF.

This chain links TRBV27 with TRBJ2-6, with 8 bases lining up with TRBD1. Germline V gene lookup returns CDR1 MNHEY and CDR2 SMNVEV (reference sequence). The V segment lost 6 bases and the J segment 1 base; nucleotides outside the gene matches: 5. There are 16 residues in the CDR3. CDR3: CASRGRGPSGANVLTF. The CDR3 DNA reads as TGTGCCAGCAGGGGCAGGGGGCCTTCTGGGGCCAACGTCCTGACTTTC. Together with reference TRBV27 and TRBJ2-6, the CDR3 gives the full variable domain: EAQVTQNPRYLITVTGKKLTVTCSQNMNHEYMSWYRQDPGLGLRQIYYSMNVEVTDKGDVPEGYKVSRKEKRNFPLILESPSPNQTSLYFCASRGRGPSGANVLTFGAGSRLTVL.

V usage is TRBV15 and J usage is TRBJ2-7, with 10 bases that match TRBD2. This CDR3 is 15 amino acids long. In germline, CDR1 is LNHNV, CDR2 YYDKDF (reference sequence). With 0 bases clipped from V and 3 bases from J, the junction kept 2 bases outside the gene matches. The CDR3: CATSREPSGGYEQYF. In DNA, the CDR3 is TGTGCCACCAGCAGAGAACCTAGCGGGGGCTACGAGCAGTACTTC. The full variable domain, rest sourced from reference TRBV15 and TRBJ2-7, is DAMVIQNPRYQVTQFGKPVTLSCSQTLNHNVMYWYQQKSSQAPKLLFHYYDKDFNNEADTPDNFQSRRPNTSFCFLDIRSPGLGDTAMYLCATSREPSGGYEQYFGPGTRLTVT.

CDR3 coding DNA: TGTGCCTGTGCTTCTAGCGGGGGGAACACCGGGGAGCTGTTTTTT. Amino acids: CACASSGGNTGELFF. The V and J genes are TRBV19 and TRBJ2-2; 10 nucleotides line up with TRBD2. This CDR3 contains 15 residues. The germline V gene has CDR1 LNHDA and CDR2 SQIVND (reference sequence). J was trimmed by 1 base and V by 11 bases; bases with no gene match: 7.

The gene calls are TRBV19 and TRBJ1-4; 8 nucleotides align to TRBD1. With V trimmed by 3 bases and J by 8 bases, 11 bases remained unmatched. The CDR3 extends over 16 amino acids. CDR1 is LNHDA and CDR2 is SQIVND in the germline V gene (reference sequence). The chain's CDR3 is CASSMYWGQAREKLFF. The CDR3 bases are TGTGCCAGTAGTATGTATTGGGGACAGGCTAGAGAAAAACTGTTTTTT.

The rearrangement links TRBV10-3 to TRBJ2-1, with 10 bases aligning to TRBD1. The CDR3 contains 23 residues. Germline V gene lookup returns CDR1 ENHRY and CDR2 SYGVKD. J gave up 8 bases and V 2 bases, and 30 bases lay outside the gene matches. The CDR3 reads CAISETDRGRWGSTSSRLHEQFF. The CDR3 coding sequence is TGTGCCATCAGTGAGACCGACAGGGGGCGGTGGGGATCGACTAGCAGTCGTTTGCATGAGCAGTTCTTC.

The rearrangement joins TRBV28 to TRBJ1-6; D not certain. With 2 bases removed from V and 0 bases from J, the gap between germline ends came to 11 bases. Germline assignment: CDR1 MDHEN and CDR2 SYDVKM. CDR3 length equals 17 residues. DNA of the CDR3: TGTGCCAGCAGTTTACTAGGGATTAGCTCCTATAATTCACCCCTCCACTTT. Protein: CASSLLGISSYNSPLHF.

This chain links TRBV7-2 with TRBJ2-7, with 11 positions matching TRBD2. The CDR3 runs to 16 residues. The junction had 10 bases not matched to a gene; V was cut back by 5 bases and J by 4 bases. Germline V gene lookup returns CDR1 SGHTA and CDR2 FQGNSA. CDR3 loop: CASSPTGTSGKYEQYF. The CDR3 nucleotides read TGTGCCAGCAGCCCGACTGGGACTAGCGGAAAGTACGAGCAGTACTTC.